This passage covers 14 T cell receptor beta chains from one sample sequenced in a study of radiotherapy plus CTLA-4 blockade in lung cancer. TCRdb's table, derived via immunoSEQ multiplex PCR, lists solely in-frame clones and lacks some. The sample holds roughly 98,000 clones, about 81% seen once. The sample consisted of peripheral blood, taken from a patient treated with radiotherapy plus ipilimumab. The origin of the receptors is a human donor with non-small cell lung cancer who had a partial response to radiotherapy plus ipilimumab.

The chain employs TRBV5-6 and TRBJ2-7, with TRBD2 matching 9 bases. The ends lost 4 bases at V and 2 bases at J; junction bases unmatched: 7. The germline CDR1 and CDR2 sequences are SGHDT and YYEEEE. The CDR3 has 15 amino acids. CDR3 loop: CASSPVSGSPYEQYF. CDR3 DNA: TGTGCCAGCAGCCCTGTTAGCGGGAGTCCCTACGAGCAGTACTTC. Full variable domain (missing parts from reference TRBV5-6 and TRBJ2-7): DAGVTQSPTHLIKTRGQQVTLRCSPKSGHDTVSWYQQALGQGPQFIFQYYEEEERQRGNFPDRFSGHQFPNYSSELNVNALLLGDSALYLCASSPVSGSPYEQYFGPGTRLTVT.

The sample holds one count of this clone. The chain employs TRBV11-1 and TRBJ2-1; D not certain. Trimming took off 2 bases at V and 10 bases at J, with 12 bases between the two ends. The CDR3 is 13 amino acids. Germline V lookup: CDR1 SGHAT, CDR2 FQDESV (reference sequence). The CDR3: CASSLSRDGEQFF. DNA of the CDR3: TGTGCCAGCAGCTTAAGCCGTGACGGGGAGCAGTTCTTC.

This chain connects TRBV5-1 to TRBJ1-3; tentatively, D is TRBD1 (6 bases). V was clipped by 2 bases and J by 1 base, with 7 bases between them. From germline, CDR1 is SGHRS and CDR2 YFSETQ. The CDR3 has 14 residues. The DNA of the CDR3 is TGCGCCAGCAGCTTTGACAGGTCTGGAAACACCATATATTTT. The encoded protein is CASSFDRSGNTIYF.

The CDR3 sequence is CASSPRLTATDTQYF. The CDR3 DNA follows: TGTGCCAGCAGCCCCCGTTTGACAGCCACAGATACGCAGTATTTT. This chain connects TRBV9 to TRBJ2-3, with D possibly matching TRBD1 (5 bases). Germline V lookup: CDR1 SGDLS, CDR2 YYNGEE. V was clipped by 4 bases and J by 2 bases, with 14 bases between them. CDR3 length: 15 amino acids. The full variable domain, its missing parts supplied by reference TRBV9 and TRBJ2-3, is DSGVTQTPKHLITATGQRVTLRCSPRSGDLSVYWYQQSLDQGLQFLIQYYNGEERAKGNILERFSAQQFPDLHSELNLSSLELGDSALYFCASSPRLTATDTQYFGPGTRLTVL.

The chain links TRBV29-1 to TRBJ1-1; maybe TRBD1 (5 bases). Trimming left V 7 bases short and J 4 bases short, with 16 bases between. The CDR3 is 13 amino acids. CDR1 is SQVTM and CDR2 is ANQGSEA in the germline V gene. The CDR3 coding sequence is TGCAGCGCCACTGGATGGGGCAGCACTGAAGCTTTCTTT. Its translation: CSATGWGSTEAFF.

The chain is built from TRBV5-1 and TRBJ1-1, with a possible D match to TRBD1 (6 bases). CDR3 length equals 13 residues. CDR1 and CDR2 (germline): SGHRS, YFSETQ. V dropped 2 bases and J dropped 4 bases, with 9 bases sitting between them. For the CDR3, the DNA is TGCGCCAGCAGCTTACAGGGAAGCACTGAAGCTTTCTTT. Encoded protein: CASSLQGSTEAFF.

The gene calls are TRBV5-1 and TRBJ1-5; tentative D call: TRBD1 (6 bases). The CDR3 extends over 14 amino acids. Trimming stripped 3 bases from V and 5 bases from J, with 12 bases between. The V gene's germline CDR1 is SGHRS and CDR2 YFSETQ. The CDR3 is CASSSGTPDQPQHF. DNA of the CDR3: TGCGCCAGCAGCTCCGGGACACCCGATCAGCCCCAGCATTTT.

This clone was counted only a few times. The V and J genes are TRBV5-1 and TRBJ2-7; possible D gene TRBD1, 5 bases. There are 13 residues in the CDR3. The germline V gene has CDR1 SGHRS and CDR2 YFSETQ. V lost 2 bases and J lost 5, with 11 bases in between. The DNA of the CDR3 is TGCGCCAGCAGCTTCAGCCAGGGCGACGAGCAGTACTTC. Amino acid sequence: CASSFSQGDEQYF.

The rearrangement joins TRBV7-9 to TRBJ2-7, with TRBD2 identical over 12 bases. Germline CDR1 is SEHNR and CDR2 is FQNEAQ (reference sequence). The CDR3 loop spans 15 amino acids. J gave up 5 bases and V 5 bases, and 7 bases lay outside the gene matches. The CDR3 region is CASSRGTSGQNEQYF. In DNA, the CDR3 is TGTGCCAGCAGCCGGGGGACTAGCGGGCAGAACGAGCAGTACTTC.

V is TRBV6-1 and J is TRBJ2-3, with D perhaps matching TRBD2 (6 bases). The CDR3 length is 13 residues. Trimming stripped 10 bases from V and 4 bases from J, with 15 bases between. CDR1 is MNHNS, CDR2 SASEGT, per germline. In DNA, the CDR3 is TGTGCCATTCGGAGGGCTGGTCCAGATACGCAGTATTTT. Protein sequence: CAIRRAGPDTQYF.

DNA of the CDR3: TGTGCCAGTAGTACCCGACTAGCGGGAGGAACTTTTCCTTCCTACAATGAGCAGTTCTTC. It specifies CASSTRLAGGTFPSYNEQFF. This chain joins TRBV19 and TRBJ2-1, with 13 nucleotides matching TRBD2. There are 20 residues in the CDR3. Germline V gene sequence: CDR1 LNHDA, CDR2 SQIVND (reference sequence). V shed 4 bases, J shed 1 base, and the junction held 13 bases outside the gene matches.

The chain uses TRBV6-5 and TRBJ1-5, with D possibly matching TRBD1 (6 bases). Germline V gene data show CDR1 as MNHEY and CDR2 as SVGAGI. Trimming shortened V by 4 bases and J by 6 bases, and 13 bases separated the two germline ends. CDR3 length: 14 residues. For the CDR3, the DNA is TGTGCCAGCAGTTCCGACAGGTTGGGTCAGCCCCAGCATTTT. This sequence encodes CASSSDRLGQPQHF.

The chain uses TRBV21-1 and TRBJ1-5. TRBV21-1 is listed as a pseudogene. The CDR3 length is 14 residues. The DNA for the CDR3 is TGTGCCAGTCAGGAGGGGGGGGCGGATCAGCCCCAGCATTTT. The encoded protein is CASQEGGADQPQHF.

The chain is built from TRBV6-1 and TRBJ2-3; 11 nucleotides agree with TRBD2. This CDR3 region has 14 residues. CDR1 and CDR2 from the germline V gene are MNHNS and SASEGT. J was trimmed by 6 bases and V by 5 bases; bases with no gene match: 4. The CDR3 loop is CASSLAGGVDTQYF. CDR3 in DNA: TGTGCCAGCAGTTTAGCGGGAGGGGTGGATACGCAGTATTTT.